The T cell receptor beta chain described here comes from a study of T cell responses to AZD1222 COVID-19 vaccine. Study-level background: Analysis merged second doses at about 4 or about 12 weeks. Study results and limitations: In a largely white British group with more females than males, clonal diversity was possibly underestimated.

In regard to this clone: Its antigen is undetermined.

The method was immunoSEQ multiplex PCR; TCRdb's version includes in-frame clones alone and lacks a portion of them. The data contain roughly 150,000 clones, roughly 89% of them singletons. V was pared by 2 bases and J by 4 bases, with 11 bases between. The CDR3 extends over 14 amino acids. Germline CDR1 is KGHSH and CDR2 is LQKENI. This sequence was found in an adult in good health. The material sequenced was peripheral blood, taken on day 0 of AZD1222 vaccination. The V call is TRBV18, the J call TRBJ1-2; no clear D gene. The chain's CDR3 is CASSPDGPLYGYTF. The CDR3 DNA reads TGTGCCAGCTCACCAGACGGCCCCCTCTATGGCTACACCTTC.